This T cell receptor beta chain was identified during a study of shared clonotypes between healthy human individuals. Profiling relied on immunoSEQ multiplex PCR, and the TCRdb table lists in-frame clones only, not all of them. This table holds about 560,000 clones, around three quarters found once. Trimming stripped 6 bases from V and 4 bases from J, with 10 bases between. CDR1 and CDR2 (germline): DFQATT, SNEGSKA (reference sequence). This CDR3 has 11 residues. Sequenced material: PBMCs. V gene TRBV20-1 combines with J gene TRBJ2-7; TRBD2 might be the D (6 bases). This receptor was obtained from a middle-aged woman in good health. Some clones in this sample may be carry-over from other donors' samples. The CDR3 protein is CSAPGLYEQYF. Here the CDR3 DNA reads TGCAGTGCACCGGGACTTTACGAGCAGTACTTC.